The clone carrying this TCR beta chain was picked up one time. The CDR3 is made up of 14 amino acids. V was clipped by 6 bases and J by 2 bases, with 14 bases between them. Germline V gene data show CDR1 as SNHLY and CDR2 as FYNNEI. Authors' analysis steps: Using reference gene primer amplification, nucleated cell counts were estimated. Measured with immunoSEQ multiplex PCR; TCRdb has only the in-frame clones, and not every one. V, J and clone size are taken as reported in that table, and D and trimming were inferred from the DNA itself. Among over 15,000 clones listed, 70% to 90% were seen once. This entry belongs to a study of blood T cell repertoires in COVID-19. Across the whole study: Samples representing acute and convalescent COVID-19 were sourced from the United States, Italy and Spain. PBMCs, B-cell-depleted T cells, or T cells were the source of the cDNA or gDNA that made up the material.

The chain has TRBV2 and TRBJ2-7, with D possibly matching TRBD2 (6 bases). Sequencing was performed on peripheral blood. This TCR derives from a human donor in a cohort sampled during active COVID-19. The CDR3 protein is CASSPRDWAYEQYF. DNA of the CDR3: TGTGCCAGCAGCCCTCGGGACTGGGCCTACGAGCAGTACTTC.